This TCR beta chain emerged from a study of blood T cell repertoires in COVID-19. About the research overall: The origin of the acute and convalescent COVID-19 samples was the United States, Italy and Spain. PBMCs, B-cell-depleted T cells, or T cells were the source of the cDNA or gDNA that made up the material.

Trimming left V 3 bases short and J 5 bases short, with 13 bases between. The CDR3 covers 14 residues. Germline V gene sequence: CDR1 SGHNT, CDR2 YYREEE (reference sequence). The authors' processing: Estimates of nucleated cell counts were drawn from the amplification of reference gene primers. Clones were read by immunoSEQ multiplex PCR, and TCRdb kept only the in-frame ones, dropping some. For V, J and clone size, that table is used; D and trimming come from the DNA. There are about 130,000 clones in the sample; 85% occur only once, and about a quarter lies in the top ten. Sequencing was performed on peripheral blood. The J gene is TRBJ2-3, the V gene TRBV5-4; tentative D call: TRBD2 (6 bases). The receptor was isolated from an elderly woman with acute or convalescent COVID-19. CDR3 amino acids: CASSSYHGGDTQYF. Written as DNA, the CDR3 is TGTGCCAGCAGCTCGTACCACGGGGGAGATACGCAGTATTTT.